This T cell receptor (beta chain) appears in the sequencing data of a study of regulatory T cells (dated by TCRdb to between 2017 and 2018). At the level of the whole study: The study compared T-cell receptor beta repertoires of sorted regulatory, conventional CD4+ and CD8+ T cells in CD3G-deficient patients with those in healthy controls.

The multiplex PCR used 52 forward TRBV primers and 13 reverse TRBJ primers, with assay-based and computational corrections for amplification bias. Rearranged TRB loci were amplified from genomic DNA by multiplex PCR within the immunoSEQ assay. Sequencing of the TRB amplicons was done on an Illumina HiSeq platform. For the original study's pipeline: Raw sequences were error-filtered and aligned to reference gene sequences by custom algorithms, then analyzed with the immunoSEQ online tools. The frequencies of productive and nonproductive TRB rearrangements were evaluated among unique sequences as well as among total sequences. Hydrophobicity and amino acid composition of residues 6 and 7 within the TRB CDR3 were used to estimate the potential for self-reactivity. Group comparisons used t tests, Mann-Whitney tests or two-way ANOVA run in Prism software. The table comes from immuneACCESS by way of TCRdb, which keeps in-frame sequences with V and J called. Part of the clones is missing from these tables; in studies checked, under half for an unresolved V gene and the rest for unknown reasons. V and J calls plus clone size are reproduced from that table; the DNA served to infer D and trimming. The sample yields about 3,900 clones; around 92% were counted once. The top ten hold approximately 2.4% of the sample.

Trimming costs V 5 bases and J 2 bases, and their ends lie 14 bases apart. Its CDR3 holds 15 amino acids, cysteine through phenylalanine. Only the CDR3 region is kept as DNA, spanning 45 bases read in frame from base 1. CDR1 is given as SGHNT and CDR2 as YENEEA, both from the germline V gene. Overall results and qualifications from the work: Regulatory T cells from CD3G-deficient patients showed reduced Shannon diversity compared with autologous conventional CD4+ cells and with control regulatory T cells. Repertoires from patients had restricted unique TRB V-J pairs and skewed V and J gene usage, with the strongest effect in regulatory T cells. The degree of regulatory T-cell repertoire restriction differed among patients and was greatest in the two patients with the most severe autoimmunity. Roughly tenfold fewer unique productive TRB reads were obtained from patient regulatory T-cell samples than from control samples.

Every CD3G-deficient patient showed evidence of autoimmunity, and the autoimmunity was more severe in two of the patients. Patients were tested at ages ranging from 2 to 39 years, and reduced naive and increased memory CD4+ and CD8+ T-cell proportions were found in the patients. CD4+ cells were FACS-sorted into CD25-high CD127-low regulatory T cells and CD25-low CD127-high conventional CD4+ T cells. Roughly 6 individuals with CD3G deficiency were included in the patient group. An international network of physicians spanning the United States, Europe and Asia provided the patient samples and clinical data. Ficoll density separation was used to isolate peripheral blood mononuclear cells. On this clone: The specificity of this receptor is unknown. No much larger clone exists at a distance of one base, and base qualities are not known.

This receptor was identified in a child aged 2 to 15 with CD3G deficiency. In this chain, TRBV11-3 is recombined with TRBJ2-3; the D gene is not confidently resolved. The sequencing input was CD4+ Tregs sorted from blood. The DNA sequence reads TGTGCCAGCAGCCCCTCTCCCGGGTCCACAGATACGCAGTATTTT. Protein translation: CASSPSPGSTDTQYF.